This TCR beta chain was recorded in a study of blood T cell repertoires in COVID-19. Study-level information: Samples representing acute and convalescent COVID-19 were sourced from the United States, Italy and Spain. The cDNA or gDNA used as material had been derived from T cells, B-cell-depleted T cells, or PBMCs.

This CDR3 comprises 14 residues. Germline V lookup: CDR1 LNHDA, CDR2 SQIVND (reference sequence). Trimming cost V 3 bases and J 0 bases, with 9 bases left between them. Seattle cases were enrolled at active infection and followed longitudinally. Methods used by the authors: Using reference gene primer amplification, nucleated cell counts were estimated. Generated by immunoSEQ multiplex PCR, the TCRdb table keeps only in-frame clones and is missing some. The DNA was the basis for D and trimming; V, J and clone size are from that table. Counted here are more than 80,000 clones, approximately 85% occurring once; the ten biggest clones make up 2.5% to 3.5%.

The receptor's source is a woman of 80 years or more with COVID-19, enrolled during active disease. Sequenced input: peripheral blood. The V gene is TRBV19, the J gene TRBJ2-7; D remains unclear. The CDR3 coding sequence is TGTGCCAGTAGTATGATAGCCAGCTCCTACGAGCAGTACTTC. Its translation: CASSMIASSYEQYF.